These 25 T cell receptor beta chains originate from one sample sequenced in a study of human T cells and chemical hapten exposure. Time point meaning: patch test 2, 6 weeks after DPC sensitization. Treatment meaning: therapeutic diphenylcyclopropenone sensitization with weekly scalp DPC. TCRdb analysed the RACE reads with MiXCR anew, one entry per CDR3 protein. Here the sample spans some 54,000 distinct CDR3 sequences, less than 10% being singletons. The source material was whole blood, sampled in connection with sensitization to the hapten diphenylcyclopropenone (DPC). The source is a woman in her fifties or sixties with alopecia areata. Some clones in this sample may be carry-over from other donors' samples.

This clonotype was counted only a few times. The genes are TRBV12-3 or TRBV12-4 and TRBJ2-1; no definite D call. V lost 7 bases to trimming and J lost 6 bases, with 22 bases between them. The CDR3 consists of 16 residues. CDR3 amino acids: CASTPKGKRKVNEQFF. The CDR3 DNA reads TGTGCCAGCACCCCAAAAGGGAAGAGAAAAGTCAATGAGCAGTTCTTC.

This clonotype came up a few times. The V call is TRBV28, the J call TRBJ2-1; the match to TRBD2 covers 10 bases. Germline lookup yields CDR1 MDHEN and CDR2 SYDVKM. V trimming: 10 bases; J trimming: 6 bases; junction bases outside the gene matches: 6. This CDR3 spans 13 amino acids. In DNA form, the CDR3 reads TGTGCCACCAAGCGGGGGGGTCTCAATGAGCAGTTCTTC. The encoded protein is CATKRGGLNEQFF.

This clonotype was observed a few times. The chain is built from TRBV18 and TRBJ2-4, with TRBD1 as a possible D gene (6 bases). The CDR3 length is 15 residues. Deletions cut 3 bases from V and 0 bases from J, with 9 bases between. Germline V gives CDR1 KGHSH, CDR2 LQKENI. The CDR3 sequence is CASSPNREAKNIQYF. CDR3 in DNA: TGTGCCAGCTCACCCAACAGGGAAGCCAAAAACATTCAGTACTTC.

This clonotype was seen more than once but under ten times. The chain links TRBV28 to TRBJ2-3; D ambiguous. The CDR3 loop spans 13 amino acids. Trimming took off 6 bases at V and 6 bases at J, with 13 bases between the two ends. Germline V gene data show CDR1 as MDHEN and CDR2 as SYDVKM. The CDR3 loop reads CASRWPGFDTQYF. The CDR3 bases are TGTGCCAGCAGATGGCCGGGCTTCGATACGCAGTATTTT.

This CDR3 reads CASSPDGEGANEKLFF. CDR3 bases: TGTGCCAGCAGCCCAGACGGGGAAGGAGCTAATGAAAAACTGTTTTTT. V usage is TRBV28 and J usage is TRBJ1-4; D uncertain. The V gene lost 6 bases and the J gene lost 3 bases, with 17 bases spanning the gap. CDR3 length: 16 residues. From germline, CDR1 is MDHEN and CDR2 SYDVKM.

This clonotype was picked up many times. The rearrangement uses TRBV24-1 and TRBJ1-5, with 7 bases fitting TRBD1. Germline V CDR1 and CDR2: KGHDR, SFDVKD. After removal of 5 bases from V and 2 bases from J, the junction contained 2 bases not matched to a gene. The CDR3 length is 14 residues. DNA of the CDR3: TGTGCCACCAGTGGGACAGGAGGCAATCAGCCCCAGCATTTT. Its translation: CATSGTGGNQPQHF.

This rearrangement joins TRBV5-1 to TRBJ1-1, with no clear D. V lost 5 bases and J 5 bases, leaving 7 bases between the germline ends. CDR1 is SGHRS and CDR2 is YFSETQ in the germline V gene. The CDR3 has 11 amino acids. CDR3 DNA: TGCGCCAGCAGATCCGAAACTGAAGCTTTCTTT. Translation gives CASRSETEAFF. Filled out from reference TRBV5-1 and TRBJ1-1, the complete variable domain reads KAGVTQTPRYLIKTRGQQVTLSCSPISGHRSVSWYQQTPGQGLQFLFEYFSETQRNKGNFPGRFSGRQFSNSRSEMNVSTLELGDSALYLCASRSETEAFFGQGTRLTVV.

This chain joins TRBV7-9 and TRBJ2-5; D gene ambiguous. V was trimmed by 2 bases and J by 5 bases, leaving 9 bases between them. The CDR3 has 13 residues. Germline V gene data show CDR1 as SEHNR and CDR2 as FQNEAQ (reference sequence). The CDR3 DNA is TGTGCCAGCAGCTTACTAGGCTTGGAGACCCAGTACTTC. As protein: CASSLLGLETQYF.

The table lists this clonotype with many counts. This chain connects TRBV29-1 to TRBJ2-2, with a tentative D call TRBD1 (5 bases). The CDR3 has 12 amino acids. V was pared by 4 bases and J by 4 bases, with 7 bases between. CDR1 SQVTM and CDR2 ANQGSEA come from the germline V gene. CDR3 coding DNA: TGCAGCGTTGGGGGCACCACCGGGGAGCTGTTTTTT. Its translation: CSVGGTTGELFF.

This clonotype was found a few times. V usage is TRBV18 and J usage is TRBJ1-1, with a weak D call TRBD1 (6 bases). Germline CDR1 reads KGHSH; CDR2 reads LQKENI. This CDR3 is built from 13 residues. V lost 0 bases to trimming and J lost 6 bases, with 8 bases between them. The CDR3 DNA reads TGTGCCAGCTCACCACCGGACAGCGCTGAAGCTTTCTTT. As protein: CASSPPDSAEAFF.

This clonotype has at least ten counts. The chain's CDR3 is CASSLPGGGRSPLHF. In nucleotides, the CDR3 is TGTGCCAGCAGCTTACCGGGGGGCGGACGGTCACCCCTCCACTTT. This chain uses TRBV11-2 with TRBJ1-6; TRBD1 is a possible D gene (6 bases). The V gene lost 2 bases and the J gene lost 10 bases, with 15 bases spanning the gap. The V gene's germline CDR1 is SGHAT and CDR2 FQNNGV. This CDR3 has 15 residues.

The chain links TRBV11-3 to TRBJ2-2; a possible D gene is TRBD1 (7 bases). The CDR3 contains 17 residues. Germline CDR1 is SGHNT and CDR2 is YENEEA. V was cut by 5 bases and J by 3 bases, with 19 bases left in between. This CDR3 reads CASSPSLGRGDTGELFF. CDR3 nucleotide sequence: TGTGCCAGCAGCCCCTCCTTGGGCAGGGGGGACACCGGGGAGCTGTTTTTT.

The table lists this clonotype with a few counts. V is TRBV10-2 and J is TRBJ1-1; 7 positions match TRBD1. Per the germline V gene, CDR1 is WSHSY and CDR2 is SAAADI. With V trimmed by 8 bases and J by 6 bases, 9 bases remained unmatched. This CDR3 region has 13 residues. The CDR3 spells CASGPRGNPEAFF. In nucleotides, the CDR3 is TGCGCCAGCGGGCCCAGGGGGAATCCTGAAGCTTTCTTT.

The table lists this clonotype with a few counts. The chain uses TRBV7-6 and TRBJ2-3, with no clear D. From germline, CDR1 is SGHVS and CDR2 FNYEAQ. The CDR3 runs to 17 residues. Trimming left V 1 base short and J 0 bases short, with 14 bases between. The CDR3 here is CASSLVVADLSTDTQYF. In DNA form, the CDR3 reads TGTGCCAGCAGCTTAGTTGTCGCGGATCTTAGCACAGATACGCAGTATTTT.

Ten or more counts support this clonotype. The chain is built from TRBV28 and TRBJ1-1; 9 bases map to TRBD1. Germline V gene data show CDR1 as MDHEN and CDR2 as SYDVKM. The CDR3 has 16 amino acids. V was clipped by 7 bases and J by 5 bases; unmatched bases: 14. The CDR3 loop is CASTLGIRDRVTEAFF. In DNA form, the CDR3 reads TGTGCCAGCACTTTGGGGATCCGGGACAGGGTAACTGAAGCTTTCTTT.

This chain links TRBV20-1 with TRBJ1-1, with D unresolved. The V and J ends lost 0 bases and 5 bases respectively, with 4 bases between them. The CDR3 is 11 amino acids. The germline CDR1 and CDR2 sequences are DFQATT and SNEGSKA (reference sequence). CDR3: CSARDVTEAFF. DNA for the CDR3: TGCAGTGCTAGAGATGTGACTGAAGCTTTCTTT.

This clonotype was observed a few times. The chain employs TRBV11-3 and TRBJ2-3; TRBD1 is a possible D gene (5 bases). Germline CDR1 is SGHNT and CDR2 is YENEEA. This CDR3 contains 14 residues. Between the trimmed V and J ends, which lost 5 bases and 2 bases, there was a span of 11 bases. Here the CDR3 reads CASSPRGATDTQYF. CDR3 nucleotide sequence: TGTGCCAGCAGCCCTCGTGGGGCCACAGATACGCAGTATTTT.

The chain couples TRBV10-3 to TRBJ2-5, with 9 bases aligning to TRBD1. Germline-derived CDR1 and CDR2 are ENHRY and SYGVKD. The CDR3 is 14 residues long. The junction had 5 bases not matched to a gene; V was cut back by 6 bases and J by 3 bases. The CDR3 here is CAIRADRGEETQYF. The DNA of the CDR3 is TGTGCCATCAGAGCGGACAGGGGAGAAGAGACCCAGTACTTC.

This clonotype showed up many times. The genes are TRBV6-2 or TRBV6-3 and TRBJ2-7; tentatively, D is TRBD1 (6 bases). With 8 bases removed from V and 2 bases from J, the gap between germline ends came to 16 bases. The CDR3 is 14 residues long. The germline V gene has CDR1 MNHEY and CDR2 SVGEGT. The DNA for the CDR3 is TGTGCCAGCCGTAACCAGGGGCGAGCCTACGAGCAGTACTTC. Translating it yields CASRNQGRAYEQYF.

This clonotype has a handful of counts. This chain connects TRBV9 to TRBJ1-5; 11 bases fit TRBD1. V was clipped by 8 bases and J by 3 bases; unmatched bases: 7. Germline V gene lookup returns CDR1 SGDLS and CDR2 YYNGEE. The CDR3 consists of 15 residues. The CDR3 loop reads CASGTGGVHNQPQHF. Written as DNA, the CDR3 is TGTGCCAGTGGGACAGGGGGAGTGCACAATCAGCCCCAGCATTTT.

This clonotype showed up many times. The chain combines TRBV5-5 with TRBJ1-1; maybe TRBD1 (6 bases). Germline V gene data show CDR1 as SGHKS and CDR2 as YYEKEE (reference sequence). The CDR3 contains 14 residues. Trimming left V 5 bases short and J 4 bases short, with 15 bases between. In nucleotides, the CDR3 is TGTGCCAGCAGGATACAGGGTGGAGGCACTGAAGCTTTCTTT. Protein sequence: CASRIQGGGTEAFF. Variable domain in full (rest from reference TRBV5-5 and TRBJ1-1): DAGVTQSPTHLIKTRGQQVTLRCSPISGHKSVSWYQQVLGQGPQFIFQYYEKEERGRGNFPDRFSARQFPNYSSELNVNALLLGDSALYLCASRIQGGGTEAFFGQGTRLTVV.

This clonotype has ten or more counts. The gene calls are TRBV3-1 and TRBJ1-4; possibly TRBD1 for D (6 bases). The CDR3 is 13 residues long. Germline values: CDR1 LGHDT, CDR2 YNNKEL (reference sequence). V was pared by 8 bases and J by 8 bases, with 15 bases between. CDR3 DNA sequence: TGTGCCAGCGGCCTACAGGGCTCGGAAAAACTGTTTTTT. It yields the protein CASGLQGSEKLFF.

This clonotype has just a few counts. This chain connects TRBV28 to TRBJ1-5; D remains unclear. The length of the CDR3 is 13 residues. The V end lost 10 bases, the J end lost 1 base, and 11 bases lay between the germline ends. Germline loops: CDR1 MDHEN, CDR2 SYDVKM. CDR3 sequence: CATRLGSNQPQHF. DNA of the CDR3: TGTGCCACCCGACTGGGAAGCAATCAGCCCCAGCATTTT.

The sample holds many counts of this clonotype. The V gene is TRBV12-3 or TRBV12-4, the J gene TRBJ2-1, with 10 positions matching TRBD2. CDR3 size: 14 residues. The ends lost 5 bases at V and 5 bases at J; junction bases unmatched: 3. CDR3 nucleotide sequence: TGTGCCAGCAGTACTAGCGGGGTTCACAATGAGCAGTTCTTC. Protein: CASSTSGVHNEQFF.

The table lists this clonotype with a few counts. V is TRBV12-3 or TRBV12-4 and J is TRBJ1-5; no clear D gene. Trimming pared 6 bases from V and 4 bases from J, leaving 13 bases between. CDR3 length equals 14 residues. CDR3 coding DNA: TGTGCCAGCAGGACCAGCGGGAGGAATCAGCCCCAGCATTTT. It translates to CASRTSGRNQPQHF.